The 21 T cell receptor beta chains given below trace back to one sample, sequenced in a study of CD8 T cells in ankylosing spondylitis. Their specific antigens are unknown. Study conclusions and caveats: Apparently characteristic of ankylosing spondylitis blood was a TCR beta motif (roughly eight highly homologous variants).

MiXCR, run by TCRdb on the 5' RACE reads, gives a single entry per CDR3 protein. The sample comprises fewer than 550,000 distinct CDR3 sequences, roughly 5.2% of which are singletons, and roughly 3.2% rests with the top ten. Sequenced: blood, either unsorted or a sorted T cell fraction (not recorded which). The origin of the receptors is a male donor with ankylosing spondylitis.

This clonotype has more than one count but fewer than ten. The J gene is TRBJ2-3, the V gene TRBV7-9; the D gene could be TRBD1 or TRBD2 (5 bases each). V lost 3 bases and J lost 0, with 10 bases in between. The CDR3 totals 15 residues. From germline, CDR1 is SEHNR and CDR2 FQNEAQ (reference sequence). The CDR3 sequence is CASSFGTVSTDTQYF. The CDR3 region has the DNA TGTGCCAGCAGCTTCGGGACGGTTAGCACAGATACGCAGTATTTT.

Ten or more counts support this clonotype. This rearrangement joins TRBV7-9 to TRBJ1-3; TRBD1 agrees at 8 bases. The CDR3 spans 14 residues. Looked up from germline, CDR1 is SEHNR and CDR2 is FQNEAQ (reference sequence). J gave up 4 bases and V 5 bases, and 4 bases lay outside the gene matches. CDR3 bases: TGTGCCAGCAGCGGCAGGGGGCTCGGAAACACCATATATTTT. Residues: CASSGRGLGNTIYF.

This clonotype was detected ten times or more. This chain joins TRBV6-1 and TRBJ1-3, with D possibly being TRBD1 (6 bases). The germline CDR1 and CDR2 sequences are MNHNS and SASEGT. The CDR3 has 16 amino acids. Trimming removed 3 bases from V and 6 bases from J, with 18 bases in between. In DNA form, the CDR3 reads TGTGCCAGCAGTGATAGACCTTTCGACAGGACAAACACCATATATTTT. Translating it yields CASSDRPFDRTNTIYF.

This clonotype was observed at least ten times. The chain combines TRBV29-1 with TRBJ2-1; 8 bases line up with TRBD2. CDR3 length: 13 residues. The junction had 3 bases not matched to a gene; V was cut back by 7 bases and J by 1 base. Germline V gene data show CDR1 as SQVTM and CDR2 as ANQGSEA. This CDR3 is CSAGGGSYNEQFF. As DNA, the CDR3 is TGCAGCGCCGGGGGGGGTTCCTACAATGAGCAGTTCTTC.

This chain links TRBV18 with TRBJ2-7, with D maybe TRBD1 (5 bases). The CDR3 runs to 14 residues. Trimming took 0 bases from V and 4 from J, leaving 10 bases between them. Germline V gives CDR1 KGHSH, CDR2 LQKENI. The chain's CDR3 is CASSPPGHLYEQYF. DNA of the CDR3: TGTGCCAGCTCACCACCCGGACATTTATACGAGCAGTACTTC.

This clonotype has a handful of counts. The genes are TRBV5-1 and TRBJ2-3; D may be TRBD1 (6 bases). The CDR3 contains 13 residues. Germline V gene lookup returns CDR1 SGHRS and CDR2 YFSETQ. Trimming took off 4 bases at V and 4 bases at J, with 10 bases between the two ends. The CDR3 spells CASSPGVADTQYF. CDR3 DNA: TGCGCCAGCAGCCCAGGGGTGGCAGATACGCAGTATTTT.

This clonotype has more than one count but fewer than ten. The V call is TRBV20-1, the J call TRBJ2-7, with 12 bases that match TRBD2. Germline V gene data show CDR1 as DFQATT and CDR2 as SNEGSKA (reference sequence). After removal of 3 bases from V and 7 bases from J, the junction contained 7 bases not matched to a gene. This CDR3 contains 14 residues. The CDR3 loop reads CSARTFGLAGEQYF. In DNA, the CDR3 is TGCAGTGCTAGGACCTTCGGACTAGCGGGAGAGCAGTACTTC.

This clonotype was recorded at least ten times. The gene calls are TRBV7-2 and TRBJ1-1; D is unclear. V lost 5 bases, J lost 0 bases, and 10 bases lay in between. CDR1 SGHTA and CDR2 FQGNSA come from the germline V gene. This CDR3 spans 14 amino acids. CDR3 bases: TGTGCCAGCAGCCGTGATGACATGAACACTGAAGCTTTCTTT. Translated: CASSRDDMNTEAFF.

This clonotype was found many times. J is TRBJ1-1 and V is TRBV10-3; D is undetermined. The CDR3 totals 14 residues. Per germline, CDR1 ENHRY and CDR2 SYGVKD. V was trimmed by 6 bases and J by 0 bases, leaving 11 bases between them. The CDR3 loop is CAISFGLMNTEAFF. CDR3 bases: TGTGCCATCAGCTTCGGACTGATGAACACTGAAGCTTTCTTT.

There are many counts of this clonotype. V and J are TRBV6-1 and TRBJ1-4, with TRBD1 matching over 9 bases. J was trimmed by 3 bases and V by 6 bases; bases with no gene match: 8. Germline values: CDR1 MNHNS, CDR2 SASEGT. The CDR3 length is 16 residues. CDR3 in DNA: TGTGCCAGCAGAGGACAGGGGATATTTCCTAATGAAAAACTGTTTTTT. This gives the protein CASRGQGIFPNEKLFF.

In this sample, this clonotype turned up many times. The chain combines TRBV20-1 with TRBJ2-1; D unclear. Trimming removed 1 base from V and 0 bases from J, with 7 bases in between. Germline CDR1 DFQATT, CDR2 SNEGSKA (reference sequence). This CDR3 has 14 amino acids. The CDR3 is CSARVGTSYNEQFF. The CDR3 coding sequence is TGCAGTGCTAGAGTTGGTACCTCCTACAATGAGCAGTTCTTC.

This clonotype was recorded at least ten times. CDR3 sequence: CSVGTGLNTEAFF. For the CDR3, the DNA is TGCAGCGTTGGGACAGGGCTAAACACTGAAGCTTTCTTT. V gene TRBV29-1 combines with J gene TRBJ1-1; 8 bases agree with TRBD1. This CDR3 contains 13 residues. Germline-derived CDR1 and CDR2 are SQVTM and ANQGSEA. V was clipped by 4 bases and J by 2 bases; unmatched bases: 3.

The CDR3 DNA reads TGCGCCAGCAGCTTGGGTAGCGAGGGGAATGAGCAGTTCTTC. The encoded protein is CASSLGSEGNEQFF. The V call is TRBV5-1, the J call TRBJ2-1; the D gene could be TRBD1 or TRBD2 (5 bases each). This CDR3 spans 14 amino acids. Trimming took off 0 bases at V and 7 bases at J, with 11 bases between the two ends. Germline V gene data show CDR1 as SGHRS and CDR2 as YFSETQ.

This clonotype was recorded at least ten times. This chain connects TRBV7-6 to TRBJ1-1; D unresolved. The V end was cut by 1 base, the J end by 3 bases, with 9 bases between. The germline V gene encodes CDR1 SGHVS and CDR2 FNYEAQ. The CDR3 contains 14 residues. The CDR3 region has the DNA TGTGCCAGCAGCTTAGATGGGGTGGACACTGAAGCTTTCTTT. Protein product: CASSLDGVDTEAFF.

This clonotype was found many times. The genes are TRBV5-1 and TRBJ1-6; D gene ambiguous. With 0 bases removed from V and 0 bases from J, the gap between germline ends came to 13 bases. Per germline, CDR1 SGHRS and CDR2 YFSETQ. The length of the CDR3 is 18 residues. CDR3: CASSLVSVKSSYNSPLHF. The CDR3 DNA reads TGCGCCAGCAGCTTGGTCAGCGTCAAAAGCTCCTATAATTCACCCCTCCACTTT.

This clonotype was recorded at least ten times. The CDR3 coding sequence is TGCGCCAGCAGCTTGGTATTACAGGGGGCTCGGGAGCAGTACTTC. Its translation: CASSLVLQGAREQYF. The J gene is TRBJ2-7, the V gene TRBV5-1; 9 bases match TRBD1. CDR1 is SGHRS, CDR2 YFSETQ, per germline. Trimming took 0 bases from V and 7 from J; bases not matched to a gene: 8. The CDR3 has 15 residues.

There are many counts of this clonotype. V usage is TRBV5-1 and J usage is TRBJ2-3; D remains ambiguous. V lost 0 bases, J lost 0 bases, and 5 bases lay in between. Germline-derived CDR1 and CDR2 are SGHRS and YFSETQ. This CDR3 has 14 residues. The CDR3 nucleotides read TGCGCCAGCAGCTTGGAACCTAGCACAGATACGCAGTATTTT. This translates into CASSLEPSTDTQYF. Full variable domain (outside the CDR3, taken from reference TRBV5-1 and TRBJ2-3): KAGVTQTPRYLIKTRGQQVTLSCSPISGHRSVSWYQQTPGQGLQFLFEYFSETQRNKGNFPGRFSGRQFSNSRSEMNVSTLELGDSALYLCASSLEPSTDTQYFGPGTRLTVL.

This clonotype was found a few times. The DNA of the CDR3 is TGTGCCAGCAGCGTGAGGAGGGTAGCGTCTAGCTCCTACAATGAGCAGTTCTTC. Translated: CASSVRRVASSSYNEQFF. The J gene is TRBJ2-1, the V gene TRBV11-2; tentative D call: TRBD2 (6 bases). The CDR3 length is 18 residues. Trimming left V 5 bases short and J 0 bases short, with 20 bases between. CDR1 SGHAT and CDR2 FQNNGV come from the germline V gene.

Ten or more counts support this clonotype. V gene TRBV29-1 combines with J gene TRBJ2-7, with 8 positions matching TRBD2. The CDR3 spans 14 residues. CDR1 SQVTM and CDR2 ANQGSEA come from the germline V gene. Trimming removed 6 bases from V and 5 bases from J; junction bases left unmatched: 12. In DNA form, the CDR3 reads TGCAGCGTGTACGACGGGACTAGGGGACACGAGCAGTACTTC. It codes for CSVYDGTRGHEQYF.

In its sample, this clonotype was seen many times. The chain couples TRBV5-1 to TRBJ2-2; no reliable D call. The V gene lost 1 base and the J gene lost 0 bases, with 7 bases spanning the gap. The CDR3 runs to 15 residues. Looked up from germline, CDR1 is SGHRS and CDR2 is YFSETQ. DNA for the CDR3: TGCGCCAGCAGCTTGAGTCAGGCGAACACCGGGGAGCTGTTTTTT. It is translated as CASSLSQANTGELFF.

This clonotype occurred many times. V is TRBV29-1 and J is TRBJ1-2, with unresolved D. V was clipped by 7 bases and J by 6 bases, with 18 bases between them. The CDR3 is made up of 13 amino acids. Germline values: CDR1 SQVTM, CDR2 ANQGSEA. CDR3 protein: CSASPLGRDGYTF. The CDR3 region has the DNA TGCAGCGCCTCCCCGCTAGGGAGAGATGGCTACACCTTC.